The rows below give T cell receptor beta chains drawn from one sample of a study of cytotoxic CD8 clonotypes in ibrutinib-treated CLL. Data came from immunoSEQ multiplex PCR; TCRdb stores just in-frame clones and leaves some out. Found here are 110,000 to 150,000 clones, around 76% of them singletons; the top ten hold around 5%. The source was PBMCs, collected after 24 months of ibrutinib treatment. All receptors come from a human donor with chronic lymphocytic leukemia. Both conserved end residues are part of each CDR3. Fields, in order: D gene, clone size, J gene, V gene, CDR3 length, CDR3 protein, CDR3 DNA. D genes are given only for firm matches. Clone size is not always given. Where it is, it says once, few, many or a class for expanded clones.

D: TRBD1
size: -
J: TRBJ1-3
V: TRBV6-5
length: 15
CDR3: CASSLGQGFGNTIYF
DNA: TGTGCCAGCAGCCTGGGACAGGGGTTCGGAAACACCATATATTTT

D: -
size: -
J: TRBJ2-3
V: TRBV7-2
length: 17
CDR3: CASSSIAGSFGADTQYF
DNA: TGTGCCAGCAGCTCGATTGCGGGATCTTTTGGCGCAGATACGCAGTATTTT

D: TRBD1
size: -
J: TRBJ2-1
V: TRBV19
length: 15
CDR3: CASSRRGRKENEQFF
DNA: TGTGCCAGTAGCCGCAGGGGGCGGAAGGAGAATGAGCAGTTCTTC

D: TRBD1
size: many
J: TRBJ1-6
V: TRBV11-1
length: 14
CDR3: CASSRTGNNSPLHF
DNA: TGTGCCAGCAGCCGGACAGGGAATAATTCACCCCTCCACTTT

D: TRBD2
size: many
J: TRBJ2-5
V: TRBV7-2
length: 13
CDR3: CASSLGVNRLADF
DNA: TGTGCCAGCAGCTTAGGAGTGAATCGGCTAGCGGACTTC

D: TRBD1
size: -
J: TRBJ1-2
V: TRBV19
length: 14
CDR3: CASIPDRGSYGYTF
DNA: TGTGCCAGTATCCCCGACAGGGGGTCCTATGGCTACACCTTC

D: -
size: -
J: TRBJ2-1
V: TRBV18
length: 11
CDR3: CASSAVGEQFF
DNA: TGTGCCAGCTCAGCTGTCGGGGAGCAGTTCTTC

D: -
size: few
J: TRBJ2-3
V: TRBV4-2
length: 15
CDR3: CASSQDPGDTDTQYF
DNA: TGTGCCAGCAGCCAAGATCCCGGGGACACAGATACGCAGTATTTT

D: -
size: -
J: TRBJ1-4
V: TRBV4-3
length: 15
CDR3: CASSPQTDTNEKLFF
DNA: TGCGCCAGCAGCCCCCAGACTGATACTAATGAAAAACTGTTTTTT

D: -
size: -
J: TRBJ1-5
V: TRBV27
length: 14
CDR3: CASSDHGYLQPQHF
DNA: TGTGCCAGCAGTGACCATGGGTATCTGCAGCCCCAGCATTTT

D: -
size: few
J: TRBJ1-1
V: TRBV29-1
length: 12
CDR3: CSVGPWGTEAFF
DNA: TGCAGCGTTGGCCCTTGGGGCACTGAAGCTTTCTTT

D: -
size: once
J: TRBJ1-2
V: TRBV28
length: 12
CDR3: CASSSRARGYTF
DNA: TGTGCCAGCAGTTCCAGGGCACGTGGCTACACCTTC

D: -
size: -
J: TRBJ2-5
V: TRBV20-1
length: 8
CDR3: CSARGGYF
DNA: TGCAGTGCCAGGGGGGGGTACTTC

D: -
size: -
J: TRBJ2-2
V: TRBV27
length: 13
CDR3: CATQGPLTGELFF
DNA: TGTGCCACCCAGGGGCCTCTCACCGGGGAGCTGTTTTTT

D: -
size: -
J: TRBJ2-1
V: TRBV6-7
length: 19
CDR3: CASSYPPHKQVSSYNEQFF
DNA: TGTGCCAGCAGTTACCCTCCCCACAAACAGGTGAGCTCCTACAATGAGCAGTTCTTC

D: -
size: once
J: TRBJ2-3
V: TRBV5-1
length: 15
CDR3: CASSWRGGTADTQYF
DNA: TGCGCCAGCAGCTGGCGGGGCGGGACAGCAGATACGCAGTATTTT

D: -
size: -
J: TRBJ2-1
V: TRBV5-6
length: 15
CDR3: CASSLGGVGLNEQFF
DNA: TGTGCCAGCAGCTTGGGGGGCGTCGGACTAAATGAGCAGTTCTTC

D: -
size: -
J: TRBJ2-2
V: TRBV10-3
length: 15
CDR3: CAISAGASNTGELFF
DNA: TGTGCCATCAGTGCGGGGGCTTCGAACACCGGGGAGCTGTTTTTT

D: TRBD1
size: -
J: TRBJ2-7
V: TRBV27
length: 14
CDR3: CASSFGDRGYEQYF
DNA: TGTGCCAGCAGTTTCGGGGACAGGGGGTACGAGCAGTACTTC

D: -
size: few
J: TRBJ1-5
V: TRBV15
length: 15
CDR3: CATSFTPGSNQPQHF
DNA: TGTGCCACCAGCTTTACTCCAGGTAGCAATCAGCCCCAGCATTTT

D: -
size: few
J: TRBJ2-3
V: TRBV4-1
length: 13
CDR3: CASSQGRTDTQYF
DNA: TGCGCCAGCAGCCAGGGGCGGACAGATACGCAGTATTTT

D: TRBD2
size: -
J: TRBJ2-7
V: TRBV7-2
length: 17
CDR3: CASSLGPSLAGAYEQYF
DNA: TGTGCCAGCAGCTTAGGCCCTTCACTAGCGGGAGCCTACGAGCAGTACTTC

D: TRBD1
size: -
J: TRBJ1-2
V: TRBV7-2
length: 13
CDR3: CASSPQGAYGYTF
DNA: TGTGCCAGCAGCCCCCAGGGGGCCTATGGCTACACCTTC

D: TRBD1
size: once
J: TRBJ2-2
V: TRBV2
length: 16
CDR3: CASRFGDSANTGELFF
DNA: TGTGCCAGCAGGTTTGGGGACAGCGCGAACACCGGGGAGCTGTTTTTT

D: -
size: once
J: TRBJ2-3
V: TRBV5-1
length: 13
CDR3: CASSLEGVSSQYF
DNA: TGCGCCAGCAGCTTGGAAGGGGTGTCGTCGCAGTATTTT

D: -
size: -
J: TRBJ2-3
V: TRBV9
length: 16
CDR3: CASSVEGGWGTDTQYF
DNA: TGTGCCAGCAGCGTAGAAGGGGGATGGGGAACAGATACGCAGTATTTT

D: -
size: -
J: TRBJ2-5
V: TRBV28
length: 10
CDR3: CASRDETQYF
DNA: TGTGCCAGCAGGGACGAGACCCAGTACTTC

D: TRBD2
size: -
J: TRBJ2-7
V: TRBV28
length: 19
CDR3: CAPVGGAGALADEDYEQYF
DNA: TGTGCCCCAGTCGGGGGGGCAGGGGCCCTAGCCGACGAAGACTACGAGCAGTACTTC

D: TRBD1
size: once
J: TRBJ1-2
V: TRBV2
length: 14
CDR3: CASSVIRDSRGYTF
DNA: TGTGCCAGCAGTGTTATCCGGGACAGTAGGGGCTACACCTTC

D: -
size: -
J: TRBJ2-1
V: TRBV18
length: 16
CDR3: CASSPSRGGLYNEQFF
DNA: TGTGCCAGCTCACCCTCTAGAGGGGGGCTTTACAATGAGCAGTTCTTC

D: TRBD2
size: -
J: TRBJ2-3
V: TRBV6-5
length: 15
CDR3: CASSYWGGSTDTQYF
DNA: TGTGCCAGCAGTTACTGGGGGGGGAGCACAGATACGCAGTATTTT

D: -
size: -
J: TRBJ2-7
V: TRBV6-5
length: 12
CDR3: CASRPRDAGQYF
DNA: TGTGCCAGCAGGCCTAGGGATGCGGGGCAGTACTTC